The clone carrying this T cell receptor beta chain was observed many times. Antigen: not known. RNA served as the template for amplifying TCR beta CDR3 regions. An opening RT-PCR round employed HTBI primers and preceded a second-round multiplex PCR. MiXCR was run by TCRdb on the multiplex PCR reads, yielding one entry per CDR3 protein. The sample has hundreds of thousands of distinct CDR3 sequences; about 38% are singletons. The data stem from a study of Graves' ophthalmopathy and Graves' hyperthyroidism. Findings and caveats of the study: Detection in blood was also observed for most expanded thyroid clonotypes above 0.001 frequency.

The authors used Ficoll-Paque density gradient centrifugation to separate PBMCs. The input was roughly 10 ml of fresh peripheral blood. The sequenced sample was peripheral blood. This clonotype was sampled from an adult man with Graves' ophthalmopathy.

CDR3 residues: CASSEDGGSGANVLTF. The CDR3 region has the DNA TGTGCCAGCAGTGAAGATGGGGGTTCTGGGGCCAACGTCCTGACTTTC. V usage is TRBV6-1 and J usage is TRBJ2-6; the D gene could be TRBD1 or TRBD2 (5 bases each). This CDR3 has 16 residues. Looked up from germline, CDR1 is MNHNS and CDR2 is SASEGT. Deletions cut 1 base from V and 1 base from J, with 8 bases between.